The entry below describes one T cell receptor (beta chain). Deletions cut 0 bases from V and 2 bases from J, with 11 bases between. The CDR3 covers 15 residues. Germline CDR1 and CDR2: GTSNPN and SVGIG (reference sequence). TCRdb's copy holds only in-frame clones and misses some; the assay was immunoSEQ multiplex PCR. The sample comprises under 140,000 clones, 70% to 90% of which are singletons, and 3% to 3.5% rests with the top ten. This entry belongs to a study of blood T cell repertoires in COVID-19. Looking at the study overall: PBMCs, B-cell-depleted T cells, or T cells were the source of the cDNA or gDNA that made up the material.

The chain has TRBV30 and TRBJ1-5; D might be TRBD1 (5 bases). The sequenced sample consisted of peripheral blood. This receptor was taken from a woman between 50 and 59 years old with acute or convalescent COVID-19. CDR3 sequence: CAWSVLGRGNQPQHF. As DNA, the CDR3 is TGTGCCTGGAGTGTACTTGGCAGGGGCAATCAGCCCCAGCATTTT.